One T cell receptor (beta chain) is described in this entry. Its antigen is currently unknown. This sample was included in a study of cytomegalovirus exposure and HLA in healthy donors. Study conclusions and caveats: Researchers catalogued approximately 170 TCR beta chains as cytomegalovirus-associated.

V shed 5 bases, J shed 2 bases, and the junction held 7 bases outside the gene matches. CDR3 length: 15 amino acids. CDR1 and CDR2 from the germline V gene are SGHNT and YENEEA. Profiled with immunoSEQ multiplex PCR; TCRdb holds only in-frame clones, not every one. The table includes 85,000 to 130,000 clones, about 87% detected once. The receptor comes from a young woman in good health and CMV-seropositive. The chain carries TRBV11-3 and TRBJ2-7, with 9 bases fitting TRBD1. What was sequenced was PBMCs. In nucleotides, the CDR3 is TGTGCCAGCAGCAAAGGGACAGGGTCAGCCTACGAGCAGTACTTC. Its translation is CASSKGTGSAYEQYF.